The following is a T cell receptor beta chain sequence with its context. The antigen is not known. This entry comes from a study of OX40 agonist ivuxolimab in advanced cancers. Across the whole study: Patients enrolled in dose escalation were diagnosed with hepatocellular carcinoma, melanoma, renal cell or head and neck cancer. Enrollees could have had prior anti-PD-1, anti-PD-L1 or anti-CTLA-4 therapy, which 35% to 40% had received. Partial responses were observed in three patients, of whom one had hepatocellular carcinoma and two had cutaneous melanoma.

Per the germline V gene, CDR1 is LNHNV and CDR2 is YYDKDF (reference sequence). Between the trimmed V and J ends, which lost 1 base and 3 bases, there was a span of 14 bases. The CDR3 runs 16 residues. Study findings and constraints: Antigen targets of the expanded peripheral T cells went undetermined.

Profiled with immunoSEQ multiplex PCR; TCRdb holds only in-frame clones, not every one. Of about 28,000 clones listed, less than 80% were seen once; the top ten hold 25% to 35%. The input for sequencing was CD4+ or CD8+ T cells sorted from blood, taken in a trial of the OX40 agonist ivuxolimab. The gene calls are TRBV15 and TRBJ2-3; D uncertain. The clonotype originates from an adult with an advanced solid tumor such as melanoma, head and neck, liver or kidney cancer. CDR3 in amino acids: CATSRVVQVVTDTQYF. The CDR3 DNA reads TGTGCCACCAGCAGAGTCGTGCAGGTGGTTACAGATACGCAGTATTTT.